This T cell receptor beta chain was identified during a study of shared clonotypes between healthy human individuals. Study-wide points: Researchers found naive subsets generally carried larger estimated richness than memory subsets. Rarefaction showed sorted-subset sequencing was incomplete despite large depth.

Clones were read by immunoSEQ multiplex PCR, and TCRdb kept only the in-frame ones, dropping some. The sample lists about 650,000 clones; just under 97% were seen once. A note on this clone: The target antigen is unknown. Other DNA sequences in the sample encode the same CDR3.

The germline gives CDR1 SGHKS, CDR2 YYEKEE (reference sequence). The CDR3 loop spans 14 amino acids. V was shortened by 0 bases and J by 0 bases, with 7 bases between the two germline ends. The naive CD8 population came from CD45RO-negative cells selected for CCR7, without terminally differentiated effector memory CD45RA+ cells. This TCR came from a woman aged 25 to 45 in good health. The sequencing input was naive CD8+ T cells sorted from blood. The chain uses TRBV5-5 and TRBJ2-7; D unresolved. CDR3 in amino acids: CASSLEGSSYEQYF. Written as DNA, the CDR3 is TGTGCCAGCAGCTTGGAGGGAAGCTCCTACGAGCAGTACTTC. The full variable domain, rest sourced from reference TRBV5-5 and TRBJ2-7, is DAGVTQSPTHLIKTRGQQVTLRCSPISGHKSVSWYQQVLGQGPQFIFQYYEKEERGRGNFPDRFSARQFPNYSSELNVNALLLGDSALYLCASSLEGSSYEQYFGPGTRLTVT.